Detailed here is one TCR beta chain. The authors reverse transcribed roughly 0.5 to 1 ug RNA with random hexamers. MiXCR was run by TCRdb on the immunoSEQ multiplex PCR reads, yielding one entry per CDR3 protein. The profile covers roughly 120,000 distinct CDR3 sequences, with 93% appearing a single time and 0.093% taken by the ten largest. These data come from a study of CD8 T cells in Susac syndrome. Blood CD8+ and CD4+ T cells underwent high-throughput TCR beta sequencing. The V gene's germline CDR1 is SGHRS and CDR2 YFSETQ. This CDR3 comprises 16 residues. Trimming removed 2 bases from V and 3 bases from J; junction bases left unmatched: 9.

Sequencing was performed on CD4+ T cells from PBMCs. This clonotype was sampled from a human donor with multiple sclerosis. This chain uses TRBV5-1 with TRBJ2-7; TRBD1 matches at 9 bases. The CDR3 loop is CASSLAGTGFVYEQYF. The CDR3, as DNA: TGCGCCAGCAGCTTAGCCGGGACAGGGTTCGTCTACGAGCAGTACTTC.